This T cell receptor (beta chain) was retrieved from a study of T cells in Graves' hyperthyroidism and ophthalmopathy. Overall study results and limits: Before onset, ophthalmopathy was predicted by the model a median around 6.2 months earlier. Stable hyperthyroidism was separated from ophthalmopathy by a model based on 13 V-J features.

This clonotype was recorded at least ten times. As yet, its antigen is unknown. There are 14 residues in the CDR3. Germline CDR1 is SGHAT and CDR2 is FQNNGV. Unmatched junction bases numbered 1, after V lost 1 base and J lost 9 bases. TCR beta CDR3 sequences were amplified from RNA transcripts. First-round RT-PCR of the TCR CDR3 relied on the HTBI primer set. TCRdb analysed the multiplex PCR reads with MiXCR anew, one entry per CDR3 protein. The repertoire includes 500,000 to 800,000 distinct CDR3 sequences, around 15% of them detected once, and 12% sits in the top ten. Clinical Activity Scores of at least 3, NOSPECS grades of at least 4 and durations under 3 months characterized ophthalmopathy patients.

The sequence was obtained from a woman between 50 and 59 years old with Graves' ophthalmopathy. Material: blood. The chain joins TRBV11-2 to TRBJ2-1; TRBD2 matches 12 bases. The CDR3 DNA reads as TGTGCCAGCAGCTTAGGACTAGCGGGAGTTGAGCAGTTCTTC. Protein: CASSLGLAGVEQFF. The entire variable domain, with the rest obtained from reference TRBV11-2 and TRBJ2-1, is as follows: EAGVAQSPRYKIIEKRQSVAFWCNPISGHATLYWYQQILGQGPKLLIQFQNNGVVDDSQLPKDRFSAERLKGVDSTLKIQPAKLEDSAVYLCASSLGLAGVEQFFGPGTRLTVL.